These 29 T cell receptor beta chains were sequenced from one sample in a study of regulatory T cells in long-lasting Graves disease (dated by TCRdb to the early 2020s). Library preparation employed multiplex PCR. Reads for this sample came from an Illumina HiSeq 4000. TCR beta libraries were built with iRepertoire HTBI primers and Arm-PCR amplification of CDR3 regions. The public reads were reprocessed in TCRdb via fastp at Q25 and MiXCR, keeping in-frame beta chains. Records with the same CDR3 protein are collapsed into one entry carrying the most frequent genes and DNA. In all, the sample holds about 610,000 distinct CDR3 sequences, and 16% of those were seen once. More than 10% of the sample is taken by the ten largest. The meaning of the sample's time point label: newly diagnosed GD, antithyroid drugs for less than 3 months. For both TCR sequencing and RNA sequencing, RNA was extracted from PBMCs using TRIzol.

These data were also reused for a study on T cells in Graves' hyperthyroidism and ophthalmopathy.

Sample: peripheral blood mononuclear cells (PBMCs), taken at new diagnosis, from a patient treated with antithyroid drugs. All receptors derive from a man younger than 35 with Graves disease. Donor details come from another sample of the same person, matched by shared clones.

The CDR3, as DNA: TGTGCCAGCAGCCTGGGACTAGCGGGAAACCAAGAGACCCAGTACTTC. Protein sequence: CASSLGLAGNQETQYF. This chain joins TRBV9 and TRBJ2-5; 13 positions match TRBD2. This CDR3 region has 16 residues. Looked up from germline, CDR1 is SGDLS and CDR2 is YYNGEE. V gave up 4 bases and J gave up 0 bases; unmatched junction bases: 3.

V and J are TRBV20-1 and TRBJ1-4; D is uncertain. The CDR3 totals 16 residues. Germline assignment: CDR1 DFQATT and CDR2 SNEGSKA (reference sequence). Trimming cost V 3 bases and J 7 bases, with 21 bases left between them. The CDR3: CSASMSGARFSEKLFF. In DNA, the CDR3 is TGCAGTGCTAGCATGAGTGGTGCACGGTTTAGTGAAAAACTGTTTTTT.

This clonotype has a handful of counts. The chain recombines TRBV19 with TRBJ2-3; D is undetermined. The J call may be wrong; the DNA end is better matched by TRBJ2-1. This CDR3 region has 12 residues. The V gene's germline CDR1 is LNHDA and CDR2 SQIVND (reference sequence). Here the CDR3 DNA reads TGTGCCAGTAGTATACCCGATGTTGAGCAGTTCTTC. Amino acids: CASSIPDVEQFF.

This clonotype was seen many times. This chain joins TRBV12-3 or TRBV12-4 and TRBJ1-2; weak D call: TRBD1 (5 bases). CDR3 size: 15 residues. With 3 bases removed from V and 4 bases from J, the gap between germline ends came to 15 bases. In nucleotides, the CDR3 is TGTGCCAGCAGTTTCCTCGACAGTAGCTTCTATGGCTACACCTTC. Amino acids: CASSFLDSSFYGYTF.

This clonotype was observed many times. V and J are TRBV28 and TRBJ2-1; 9 nucleotides match TRBD1. The germline CDR1 and CDR2 sequences are MDHEN and SYDVKM. This CDR3 comprises 15 residues. V shed 8 bases, J shed 4 bases, and the junction held 9 bases outside the gene matches. DNA for the CDR3: TGTGCCAGCCTATCTTTAGGACAGGGGTACAATGAGCAGTTCTTC. It yields the protein CASLSLGQGYNEQFF.

In the case of this clonotype: Compared with germline, one end of the junction differs, possibly owing to a read error. CDR3 residues: CASSLARQGWTETQYF. CDR3 coding DNA: TGTGCCAGCAGCTTGGCGAGACAGGGGTGGACAGAAACGCAGTATTTT. The chain recombines TRBV5-6 with TRBJ2-3; 8 bases line up with TRBD1. This CDR3 spans 16 amino acids. Germline V gene sequence: CDR1 SGHDT, CDR2 YYEEEE.

The chain is built from TRBV25-1 and TRBJ2-1, with 8 nucleotides matching TRBD1. The CDR3 has 14 residues. Germline CDR1 is MGHDK and CDR2 is SYGVNS. V trimming: 5 bases; J trimming: 3 bases; junction bases outside the gene matches: 3. The CDR3 DNA sequence: TGTGCCAGCAGTTACGGACAGGGCTACAATGAGCAGTTCTTC. Translation gives CASSYGQGYNEQFF.

This clonotype was observed many times. CDR3 amino acids: CASSLVKGFTDTQYF. CDR3 in DNA: TGTGCCAGCAGCTTGGTTAAGGGATTCACAGATACGCAGTATTTT. The chain has TRBV5-5 and TRBJ2-3; no clear D gene. This CDR3 has 15 amino acids. Trimming stripped 0 bases from V and 2 bases from J, with 10 bases between. Germline CDR1 is SGHKS and CDR2 is YYEKEE (reference sequence). Complete variable domain (other parts from reference TRBV5-5 and TRBJ2-3): DAGVTQSPTHLIKTRGQQVTLRCSPISGHKSVSWYQQVLGQGPQFIFQYYEKEERGRGNFPDRFSARQFPNYSSELNVNALLLGDSALYLCASSLVKGFTDTQYFGPGTRLTVL.

This clonotype occurred many times. The chain couples TRBV13 to TRBJ2-1; D is possibly TRBD2 (7 bases). V lost 4 bases, J lost 5 bases, and 24 bases lay in between. Germline V gives CDR1 PRHDT, CDR2 FYEKMQ (reference sequence). This CDR3 region has 18 residues. CDR3 loop: CASSWGGAREIPNNEQFF. CDR3 DNA: TGTGCCAGCAGCTGGGGGGGCGCGCGGGAGATTCCAAACAATGAGCAGTTCTTC.

This clonotype was observed at least ten times. This sequence joins TRBV27 and TRBJ1-1; D ambiguous. Germline CDR1 and CDR2: MNHEY and SMNVEV (reference sequence). The CDR3 is 18 residues long. With 6 bases removed from V and 1 base from J, the gap between germline ends came to 24 bases. Here the CDR3 reads CASSPTSGRSRRNTEAFF. CDR3 nucleotide sequence: TGTGCCAGCAGCCCCACGTCTGGTCGGTCCAGGAGGAACACTGAAGCTTTCTTT.

With respect to this clonotype: A read error may produce the germline difference seen at one junction end. The chain is built from TRBV27 and TRBJ1-3, with TRBD1 matching 9 bases. The CDR3 consists of 15 residues. Germline V lookup: CDR1 MNHEY, CDR2 SMNVEV (reference sequence). In nucleotides, the CDR3 is TGTGCCGGCAGTTTAGCCGGGACAGGGGGAAACACCATATATTTT. Its protein product is CAGSLAGTGGNTIYF.

The rearrangement joins TRBV6-1 to TRBJ1-6; the match to TRBD1 covers 10 bases. V shed 10 bases, J shed 10 bases, and the junction held 4 bases outside the gene matches. This CDR3 contains 12 residues. Germline loops: CDR1 MNHNS, CDR2 SASEGT. The CDR3 DNA reads TGTGCCACAGGGACAGGGGACTCACCCCTCCACTTT. Encoded protein: CATGTGDSPLHF.

This clonotype turned up a few times. This sequence joins TRBV5-1 and TRBJ1-2; D is possibly TRBD1 (5 bases). Per the germline V gene, CDR1 is SGHRS and CDR2 is YFSETQ. There are 16 residues in the CDR3. V was trimmed by 5 bases and J by 6 bases, leaving 23 bases between them. The CDR3 sequence: CASRPSGQGVLHGYTF. DNA of the CDR3: TGCGCCAGCAGACCGTCGGGGCAGGGCGTTCTACATGGCTACACCTTC.

This clonotype has more than one count but fewer than ten. The chain couples TRBV6-2 or TRBV6-3 to TRBJ2-5; 12 bases align to TRBD2. Germline V gene data show CDR1 as MNHEY and CDR2 as SVGEGT. V shed 6 bases and J 7 bases; nucleotides not matched to a gene: 12. The CDR3 runs to 16 residues. The CDR3 DNA sequence: TGTGCCAGCAGCTACCGCGGACTAGCGGGAACGGGGACCCAGTACTTC. This translates into CASSYRGLAGTGTQYF.

There are many counts of this clonotype. This chain uses TRBV12-3 or TRBV12-4 with TRBJ2-7, with D uncertain. The CDR3 loop spans 13 amino acids. Trimming removed 2 bases at V and 5 bases at J, with 10 bases between. The DNA of the CDR3 is TGTGCCAGCAGTTTACTGGAACCCGACGAGCAGTACTTC. As protein: CASSLLEPDEQYF.

This clonotype showed up many times. The chain links TRBV27 to TRBJ2-1; 8 bases agree with TRBD1. Germline V CDR1 and CDR2: MNHEY, SMNVEV (reference sequence). The CDR3 length is 16 residues. V shed 6 bases and J 3 bases; nucleotides not matched to a gene: 10. The CDR3 reads CASSETGQGLYNEQFF. CDR3 DNA: TGTGCCAGCAGCGAAACCGGACAGGGCCTCTACAATGAGCAGTTCTTC.

This clonotype was picked up many times. V gene TRBV27 combines with J gene TRBJ2-3; tentatively, D is TRBD2 (5 bases). V dropped 4 bases and J dropped 0 bases, with 14 bases sitting between them. Germline values: CDR1 MNHEY, CDR2 SMNVEV (reference sequence). The CDR3 spans 16 residues. CDR3 coding DNA: TGTGCCAGCAGTTCTCCCCCGGGAACTAGCACAGATACGCAGTATTTT. The encoded protein is CASSSPPGTSTDTQYF.

This clonotype was observed many times. V and J are TRBV6-2 or TRBV6-3 and TRBJ2-1; 11 nucleotides agree with TRBD2. This CDR3 contains 16 residues. Germline CDR1 is MNHEY and CDR2 is SVGEGT. Germline trimming cut 6 bases from V and 0 bases from J; bases unmatched to any gene: 4. Written as DNA, the CDR3 is TGTGCCAGCAGCTCGGGACTAGCGGTCTCCTACAATGAGCAGTTCTTC. Translation: CASSSGLAVSYNEQFF.

This clonotype was found many times. The chain is built from TRBV29-1 and TRBJ2-3; the match to TRBD1 covers 10 bases. CDR1 and CDR2 (germline): SQVTM, ANQGSEA. V trimming: 8 bases; J trimming: 5 bases; junction bases outside the gene matches: 7. The CDR3 runs 13 residues. For the CDR3, the DNA is TGCAGCCTTCGAGGACAGGGGGGAGATACGCAGTATTTT. Amino acid sequence: CSLRGQGGDTQYF.

At least ten counts were recorded for this clonotype. V usage is TRBV2 and J usage is TRBJ2-2; 8 bases match TRBD1. CDR1 is SNHLY, CDR2 FYNNEI, per germline. V lost 8 bases and J lost 5; bases outside the gene matches: 7. The CDR3 covers 14 residues. The CDR3 sequence: CASQGQGGTGELFF. DNA of the CDR3: TGTGCCAGCCAAGGACAGGGCGGAACCGGGGAGCTGTTTTTT.

The chain uses TRBV25-1 and TRBJ2-2; a weak D match, TRBD2 (6 bases). The CDR3 loop spans 15 amino acids. Germline V gene lookup returns CDR1 MGHDK and CDR2 SYGVNS. With 4 bases removed from V and 3 bases from J, the gap between germline ends came to 12 bases. The CDR3 is CASSAQTSYTGELFF. CDR3 DNA: TGTGCCAGCAGTGCCCAAACTAGCTACACCGGGGAGCTGTTTTTT.

This clonotype was observed at least ten times. V and J are TRBV29-1 and TRBJ2-7, with TRBD2 matching over 11 bases. CDR1 SQVTM and CDR2 ANQGSEA come from the germline V gene. CDR3 length: 15 amino acids. J gave up 2 bases and V 4 bases, and 7 bases lay outside the gene matches. CDR3: CSVAGLAVDPYEQYF. The CDR3 nucleotides are TGCAGCGTTGCGGGACTAGCGGTTGATCCCTACGAGCAGTACTTC.

This clonotype was counted many times. The gene calls are TRBV15 and TRBJ2-7; TRBD2 is a possible D gene (6 bases). The CDR3 has 17 amino acids. V lost 5 bases and J 2 bases, leaving 22 bases between the germline ends. The germline CDR1 and CDR2 sequences are LNHNV and YYDKDF (reference sequence). CDR3 sequence reads: CATSSHVGVADTYEQYF. DNA for the CDR3: TGTGCCACCAGCTCTCACGTCGGCGTAGCGGACACCTACGAGCAGTACTTC.

This clonotype has at least ten counts. The V and J genes are TRBV11-2 and TRBJ2-3; TRBD2 aligns across 13 bases. V was pared by 1 base and J by 4 bases, with 5 bases of the junction left unmatched. This CDR3 spans 17 amino acids. From germline, CDR1 is SGHAT and CDR2 FQNNGV. CDR3 protein: CASSLAGLAGVADTQYF. In DNA form, the CDR3 reads TGTGCCAGCAGCTTAGCCGGACTAGCGGGAGTAGCAGATACGCAGTATTTT.

This clonotype was detected ten times or more. This sequence joins TRBV11-1 and TRBJ2-2; D call uncertain. Germline CDR1 reads SGHAT; CDR2 reads FQDESV (reference sequence). The V gene lost 7 bases and the J gene lost 6 bases, with 6 bases spanning the gap. This CDR3 spans 11 amino acids. The CDR3 sequence: CASTGPGELFF. Here the CDR3 DNA reads TGTGCCAGCACGGGTCCCGGGGAGCTGTTTTTT. Based on the CDR3 plus reference TRBV11-1 and TRBJ2-2, the full variable domain is EAEVAQSPRYKITEKSQAVAFWCDPISGHATLYWYRQILGQGPELLVQFQDESVVDDSQLPKDRFSAERLKGVDSTLKIQPAELGDSAMYLCASTGPGELFFGEGSRLTVL.

The CDR3 sequence is CAISEEPGQGVEQYF. The CDR3 region has the DNA TGTGCCATCAGTGAGGAACCGGGACAGGGGGTCGAGCAGTACTTC. The chain is built from TRBV10-3 and TRBJ2-7; TRBD1 agrees at 11 bases. Germline values: CDR1 ENHRY, CDR2 SYGVKD. The junction had 6 bases not matched to a gene; V was cut back by 2 bases and J by 6 bases. The CDR3 totals 15 residues.

The chain employs TRBV7-8 and TRBJ2-5; 9 bases are shared with TRBD2. Germline assignment: CDR1 SGHVS and CDR2 FQNEAQ. The junction had 7 bases not matched to a gene; V was cut back by 3 bases and J by 5 bases. The CDR3 covers 15 residues. The CDR3 DNA reads TGTGCCAGCAGCTTCTCGGCGGGAGGGCGGGAGACCCAGTACTTC. Protein sequence: CASSFSAGGRETQYF.

The chain is built from TRBV9 and TRBJ2-3; 7 bases are a match to TRBD2. V gave up 0 bases and J gave up 2 bases; unmatched junction bases: 3. Germline V gene sequence: CDR1 SGDLS, CDR2 YYNGEE. This CDR3 has 15 amino acids. The CDR3 DNA reads as TGTGCCAGCAGCGTAGCGGGAGGCGCCACAGATACGCAGTATTTT. This sequence encodes CASSVAGGATDTQYF.

In this sample, this clonotype turned up a few times. The chain couples TRBV11-2 to TRBJ2-7; D is possibly TRBD2 (5 bases). There are 16 residues in the CDR3. The V gene lost 5 bases and the J gene lost 0 bases, with 17 bases spanning the gap. In germline, CDR1 is SGHAT, CDR2 FQNNGV. The CDR3 loop is CASSADMAGYSYEQYF. The DNA for the CDR3 is TGTGCCAGCAGCGCAGATATGGCGGGTTACTCCTACGAGCAGTACTTC. Using reference TRBV11-2 and TRBJ2-7 for the parts outside the CDR3, the full variable domain is EAGVAQSPRYKIIEKRQSVAFWCNPISGHATLYWYQQILGQGPKLLIQFQNNGVVDDSQLPKDRFSAERLKGVDSTLKIQPAKLEDSAVYLCASSADMAGYSYEQYFGPGTRLTVT.